The source of this T cell receptor (beta chain) is a study of radiotherapy plus CTLA-4 blockade in lung cancer (dated by TCRdb to 2017 to 2018). Some background on the complete study: Among the enrolled patients, under 20% had an objective response, and 31% reached disease control. The paper as a whole reports these results and caveats: After treatment with radiotherapy and ipilimumab, TCR clones that originated in tumors expanded in peripheral blood. The strongest predictors of response were reported to be early dynamic shifts in blood T cell clones along with a rise in serum interferon-beta following radiation.

The table lists this clone with a count of one. The target of this receptor is not known. No much larger clone exists at a distance of one base, and base qualities are not known. Receptor amplification or capture employed the immunoSEQ multiplex PCR assay. This immuneACCESS table, as held by TCRdb, lists in-frame sequences with V and J called but not all clones. Of the missing ones, under half trace to an unresolved V gene in checked studies; the others have no known cause. This sample holds nearly 110,000 clones; about 83% were observed only once. Under 3% of the sample rests with the top ten. Focal radiation therapy combined with CTLA-4 blockade (ipilimumab) was tested in patients with chemo-refractory metastatic non-small-cell lung cancer. The receptor comes from a human donor with non-small cell lung cancer that progressed on radiotherapy plus ipilimumab. Some clones in this sample may be carry-over from other donors' samples. Sequenced material: peripheral blood, taken from a patient treated with radiotherapy plus ipilimumab.

The DNA sequence is TGTGCCAGCAGCTCCGAGGGACAGACACACAATGAGCAGTTCTTC. Its protein is CASSSEGQTHNEQFF. The receptor chain draws on TRBV7-2 and TRBJ2-1, with TRBD1 matching 7 junction bases. The CDR3 runs 15 amino acids, cysteine and phenylalanine included. Only the CDR3 DNA is retained, 45 bases long and in frame from the first base. CDR1 and CDR2, per the germline V gene, are SGHTA and FQGNSA. V ends up 4 bases short and J 5 bases short, with an unmatched junction base count of 8.